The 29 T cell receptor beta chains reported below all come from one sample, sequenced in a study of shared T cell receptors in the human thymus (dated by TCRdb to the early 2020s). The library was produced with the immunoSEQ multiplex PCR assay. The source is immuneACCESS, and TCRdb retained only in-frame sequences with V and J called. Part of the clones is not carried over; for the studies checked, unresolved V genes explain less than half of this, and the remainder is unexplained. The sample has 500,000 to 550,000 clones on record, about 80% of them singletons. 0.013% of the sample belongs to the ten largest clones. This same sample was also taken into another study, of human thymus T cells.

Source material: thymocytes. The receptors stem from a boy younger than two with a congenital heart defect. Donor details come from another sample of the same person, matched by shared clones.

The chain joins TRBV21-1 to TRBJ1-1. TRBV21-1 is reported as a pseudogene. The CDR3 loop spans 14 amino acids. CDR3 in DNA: TGTGCCCAAGGGGGGGGGCGCGGGAACACTGAAGCTTTCTTT. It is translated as CAQGGGRGNTEAFF.

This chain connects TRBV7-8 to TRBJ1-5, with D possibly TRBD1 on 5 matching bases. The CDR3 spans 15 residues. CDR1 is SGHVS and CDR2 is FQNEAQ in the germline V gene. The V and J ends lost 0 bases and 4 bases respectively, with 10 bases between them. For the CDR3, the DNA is TGTGCCAGCAGCTTAGCCACAGGTACAAATCAGCCCCAGCATTTT. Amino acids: CASSLATGTNQPQHF.

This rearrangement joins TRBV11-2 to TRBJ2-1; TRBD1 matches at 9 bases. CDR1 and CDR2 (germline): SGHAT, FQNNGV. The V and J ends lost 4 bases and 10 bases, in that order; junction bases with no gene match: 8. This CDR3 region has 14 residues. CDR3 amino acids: CASSSGQGSWEQFF. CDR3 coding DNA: TGTGCCAGCAGCTCGGGACAGGGAAGTTGGGAGCAGTTCTTC.

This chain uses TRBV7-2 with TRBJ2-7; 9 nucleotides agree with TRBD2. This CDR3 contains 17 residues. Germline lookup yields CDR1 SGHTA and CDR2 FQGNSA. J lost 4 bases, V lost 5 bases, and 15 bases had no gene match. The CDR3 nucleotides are TGTGCCAGCAGCGCCCCCCCCGCGGGAGGGCCATTTTACGAGCAGTACTTC. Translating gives CASSAPPAGGPFYEQYF.

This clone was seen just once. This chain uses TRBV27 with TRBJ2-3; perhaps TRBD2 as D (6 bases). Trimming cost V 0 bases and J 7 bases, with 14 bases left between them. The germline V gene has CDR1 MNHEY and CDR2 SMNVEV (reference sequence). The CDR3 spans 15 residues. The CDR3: CASSLSPFGRYTQYF. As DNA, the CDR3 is TGTGCCAGCAGTTTATCTCCTTTTGGGAGGTATACGCAGTATTTT.

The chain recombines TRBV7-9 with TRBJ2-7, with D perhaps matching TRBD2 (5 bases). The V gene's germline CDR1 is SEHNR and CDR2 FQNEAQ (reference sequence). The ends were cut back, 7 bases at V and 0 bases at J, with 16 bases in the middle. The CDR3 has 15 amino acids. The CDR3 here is CASTTQRRSSYEQYF. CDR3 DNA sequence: TGTGCCAGCACCACTCAGCGGAGGAGCTCCTACGAGCAGTACTTC. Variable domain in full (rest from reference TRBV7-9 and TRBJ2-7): DTGVSQNPRHKITKRGQNVTFRCDPISEHNRLYWYRQTLGQGPEFLTYFQNEAQLEKSRLLSDRFSAERPKGSFSTLEIQRTEQGDSAMYLCASTTQRRSSYEQYFGPGTRLTVT.

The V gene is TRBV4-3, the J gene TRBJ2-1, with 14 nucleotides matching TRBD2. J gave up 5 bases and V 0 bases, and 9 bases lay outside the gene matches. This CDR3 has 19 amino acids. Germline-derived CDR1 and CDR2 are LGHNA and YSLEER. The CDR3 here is CASSQDCATSGRGDNEQFF. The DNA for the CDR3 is TGCGCCAGCAGCCAAGATTGTGCGACTAGCGGGAGGGGGGACAATGAGCAGTTCTTC.

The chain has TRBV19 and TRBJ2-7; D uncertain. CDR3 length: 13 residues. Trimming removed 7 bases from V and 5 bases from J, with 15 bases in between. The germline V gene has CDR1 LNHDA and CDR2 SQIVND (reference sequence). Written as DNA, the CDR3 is TGTGCCAGTAAAATGAGCGAAGATGACGAGCAGTACTTC. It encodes CASKMSEDDEQYF. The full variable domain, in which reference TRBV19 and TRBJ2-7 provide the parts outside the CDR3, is DGGITQSPKYLFRKEGQNVTLSCEQNLNHDAMYWYRQDPGQGLRLIYYSQIVNDFQKGDIAEGYSVSREKKESFPLTVTSAQKNPTAFYLCASKMSEDDEQYFGPGTRLTVT.

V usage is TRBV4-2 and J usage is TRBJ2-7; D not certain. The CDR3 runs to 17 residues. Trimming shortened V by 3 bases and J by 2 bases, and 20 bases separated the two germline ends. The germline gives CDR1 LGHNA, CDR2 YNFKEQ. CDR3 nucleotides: TGTGCCAGCAGCCATCAACGCCCCAAAACAGCCCCCTACGAGCAGTACTTC. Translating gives CASSHQRPKTAPYEQYF.

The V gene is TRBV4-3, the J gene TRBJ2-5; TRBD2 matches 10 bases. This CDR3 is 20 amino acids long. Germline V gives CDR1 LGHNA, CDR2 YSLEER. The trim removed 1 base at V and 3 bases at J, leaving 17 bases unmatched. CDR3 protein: CASSQVPPIDSGRSKETQYF. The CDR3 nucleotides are TGCGCCAGCAGCCAAGTCCCGCCCATCGATAGCGGGAGGTCAAAAGAGACCCAGTACTTC.

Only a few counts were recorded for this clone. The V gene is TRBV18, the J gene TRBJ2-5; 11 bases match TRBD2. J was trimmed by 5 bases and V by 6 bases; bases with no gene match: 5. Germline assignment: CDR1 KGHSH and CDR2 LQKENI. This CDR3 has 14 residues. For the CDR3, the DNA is TGTGCCAGCTCCACTAGCGGGAGTGGCGAGACCCAGTACTTC. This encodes CASSTSGSGETQYF.

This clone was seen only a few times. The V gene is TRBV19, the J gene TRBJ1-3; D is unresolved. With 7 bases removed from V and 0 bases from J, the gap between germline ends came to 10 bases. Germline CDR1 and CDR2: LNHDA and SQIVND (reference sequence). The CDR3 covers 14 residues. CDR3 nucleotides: TGTGCCAGTATCTGGAGTTACTCTGGAAACACCATATATTTT. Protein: CASIWSYSGNTIYF.

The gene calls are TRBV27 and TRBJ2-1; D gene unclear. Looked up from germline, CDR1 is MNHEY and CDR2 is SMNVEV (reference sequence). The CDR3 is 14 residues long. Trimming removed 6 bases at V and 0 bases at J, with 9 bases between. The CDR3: CASSPKSSYNEQFF. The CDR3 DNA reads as TGTGCCAGCAGCCCGAAGAGCTCCTACAATGAGCAGTTCTTC.

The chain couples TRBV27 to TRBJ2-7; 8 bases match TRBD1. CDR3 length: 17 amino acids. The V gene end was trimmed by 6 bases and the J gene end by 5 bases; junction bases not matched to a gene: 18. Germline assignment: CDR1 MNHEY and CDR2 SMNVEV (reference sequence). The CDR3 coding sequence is TGTGCCAGCAGCCACTGGGGAGCTTTCAGGGGGCCTAACGAGCAGTACTTC. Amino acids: CASSHWGAFRGPNEQYF.

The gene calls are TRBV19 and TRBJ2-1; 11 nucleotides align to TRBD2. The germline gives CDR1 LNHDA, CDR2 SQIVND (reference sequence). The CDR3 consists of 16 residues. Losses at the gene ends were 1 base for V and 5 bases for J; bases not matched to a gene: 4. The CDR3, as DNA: TGTGCCAGTAGTATAGGGACTAGCGGGTTGGACAATGAGCAGTTCTTC. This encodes CASSIGTSGLDNEQFF.

The CDR3 reads CASSDKTQREDIQETQYF. The CDR3 bases are TGTGCCAGCAGTGATAAAACTCAGCGGGAGGACATCCAAGAGACCCAGTACTTC. V and J are TRBV6-1 and TRBJ2-5; the match to TRBD2 covers 9 bases. Trimming removed 3 bases from V and 1 base from J; junction bases left unmatched: 12. In germline, CDR1 is MNHNS, CDR2 SASEGT. This CDR3 is built from 18 residues.

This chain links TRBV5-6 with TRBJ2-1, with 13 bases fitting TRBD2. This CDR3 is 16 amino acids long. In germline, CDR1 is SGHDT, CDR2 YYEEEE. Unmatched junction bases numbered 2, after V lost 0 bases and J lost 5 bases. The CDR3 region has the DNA TGTGCCAGCAGCTTGGAGGGACTAGCGGGAAACAATGAGCAGTTCTTC. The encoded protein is CASSLEGLAGNNEQFF.

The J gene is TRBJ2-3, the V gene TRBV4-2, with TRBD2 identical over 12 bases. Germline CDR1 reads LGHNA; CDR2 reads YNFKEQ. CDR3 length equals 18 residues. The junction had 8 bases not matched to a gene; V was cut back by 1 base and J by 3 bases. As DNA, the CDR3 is TGTGCCAGCAGCCAAGCCCGCCGACTAGCGGGAGAAACAGATACGCAGTATTTT. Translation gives CASSQARRLAGETDTQYF.

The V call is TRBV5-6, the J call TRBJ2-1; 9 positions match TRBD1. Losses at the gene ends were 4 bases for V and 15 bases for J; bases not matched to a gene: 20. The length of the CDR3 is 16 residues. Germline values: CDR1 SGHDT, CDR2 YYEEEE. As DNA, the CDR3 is TGTGCCAGCAGCATCCTAAGGGACAGGGTGAGGAGGTCTCTGTTCTTC. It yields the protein CASSILRDRVRRSLFF.

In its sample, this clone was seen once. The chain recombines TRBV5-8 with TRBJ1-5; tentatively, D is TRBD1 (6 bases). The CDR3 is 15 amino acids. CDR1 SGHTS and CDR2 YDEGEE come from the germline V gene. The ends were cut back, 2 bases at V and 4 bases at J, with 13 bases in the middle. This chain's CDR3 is CASSFIDRYNQPQHF. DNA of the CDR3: TGTGCCAGCAGCTTTATAGACAGGTATAATCAGCCCCAGCATTTT.

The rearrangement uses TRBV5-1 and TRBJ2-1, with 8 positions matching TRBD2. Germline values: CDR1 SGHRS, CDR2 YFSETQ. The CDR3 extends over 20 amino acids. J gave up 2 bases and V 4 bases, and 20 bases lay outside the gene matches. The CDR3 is CASSRGVERESAEAYNEQFF. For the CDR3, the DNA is TGCGCCAGCAGCCGAGGGGTAGAGCGGGAGTCAGCCGAGGCCTACAATGAGCAGTTCTTC.

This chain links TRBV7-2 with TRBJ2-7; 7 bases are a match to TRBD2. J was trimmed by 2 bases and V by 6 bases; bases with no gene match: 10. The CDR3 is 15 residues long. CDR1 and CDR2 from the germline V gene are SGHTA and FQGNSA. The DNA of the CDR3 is TGTGCCAGCAGTCCCGCGGGGGTTAAGACCTACGAGCAGTACTTC. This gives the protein CASSPAGVKTYEQYF.

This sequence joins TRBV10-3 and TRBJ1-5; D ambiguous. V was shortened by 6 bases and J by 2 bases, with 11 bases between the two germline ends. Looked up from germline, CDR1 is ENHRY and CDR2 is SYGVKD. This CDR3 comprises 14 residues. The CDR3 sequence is CAISRLHGNQPQHF. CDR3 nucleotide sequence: TGTGCCATCAGCCGCTTACACGGCAATCAGCCCCAGCATTTT.

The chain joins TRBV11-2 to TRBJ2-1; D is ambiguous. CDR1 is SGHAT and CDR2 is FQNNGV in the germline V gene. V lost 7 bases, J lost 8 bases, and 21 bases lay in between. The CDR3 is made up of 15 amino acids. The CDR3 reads CASTPGPRPVHEQFF. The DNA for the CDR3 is TGTGCCAGCACGCCTGGGCCCCGGCCGGTCCATGAGCAGTTCTTC.

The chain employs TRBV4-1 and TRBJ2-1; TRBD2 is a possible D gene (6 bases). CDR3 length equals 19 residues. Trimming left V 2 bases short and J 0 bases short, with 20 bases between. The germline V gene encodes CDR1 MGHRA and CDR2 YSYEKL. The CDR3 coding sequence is TGCGCCAGCAGCCAAAAGACTAGTTCCCTAATACGCTCCTACAATGAGCAGTTCTTC. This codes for CASSQKTSSLIRSYNEQFF.

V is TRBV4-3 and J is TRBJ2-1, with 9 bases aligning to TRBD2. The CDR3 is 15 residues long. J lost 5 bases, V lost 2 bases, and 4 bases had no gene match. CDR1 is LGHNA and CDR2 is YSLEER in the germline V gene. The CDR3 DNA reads TGCGCCAGCAGCCAAAGCGGGAGGCCAAACAATGAGCAGTTCTTC. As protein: CASSQSGRPNNEQFF.

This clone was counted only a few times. This CDR3 is CASSEPQGTQYF. For the CDR3, the DNA is TGTGCCAGCAGTGAACCCCAGGGTACGCAGTATTTT. This sequence joins TRBV25-1 and TRBJ2-3; TRBD1 might be the D (5 bases). Trimming cost V 2 bases and J 8 bases, with 8 bases left between them. Germline values: CDR1 MGHDK, CDR2 SYGVNS. The length of the CDR3 is 12 residues.

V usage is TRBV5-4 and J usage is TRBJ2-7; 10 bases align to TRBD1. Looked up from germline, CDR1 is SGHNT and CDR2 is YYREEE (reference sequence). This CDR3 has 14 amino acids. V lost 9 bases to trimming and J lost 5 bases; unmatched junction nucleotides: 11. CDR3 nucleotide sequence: TGTGCCACATACCGCGGACAGGGGGATCACGAGCAGTACTTC. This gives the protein CATYRGQGDHEQYF.

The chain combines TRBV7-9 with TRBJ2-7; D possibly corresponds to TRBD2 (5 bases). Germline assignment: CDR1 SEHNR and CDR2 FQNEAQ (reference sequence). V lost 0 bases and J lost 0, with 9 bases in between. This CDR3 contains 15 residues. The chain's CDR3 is CASSLAKRNSYEQYF. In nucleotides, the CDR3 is TGTGCCAGCAGCTTAGCGAAGCGGAACTCCTACGAGCAGTACTTC.